This T cell receptor (beta chain) derives from a study of blood T cell repertoires in COVID-19. In the study overall: Specimens from acute and convalescent COVID-19 originated in the United States, Italy and Spain. PBMCs, B-cell-depleted T cells, or T cells were the source of the cDNA or gDNA that made up the material.

This clone has just one count. In the authors' workflow: Counts of nucleated cells, estimated from reference gene primer amplification, were obtained. Clones were read by immunoSEQ multiplex PCR, and TCRdb kept only the in-frame ones, dropping some. Clone size and the V and J calls come from that table; the DNA yielded D and trimming. The data contain tens of thousands of clones, over 80% of them singletons. Sequenced input: peripheral blood. This receptor was taken from a human donor with active COVID-19. The donor label of this sample is uncertain.

The chain's CDR3 is CASRPQGDEQYF. In DNA, the CDR3 is TGTGCCAGCAGACCTCAGGGGGACGAGCAGTACTTC. The V and J genes are TRBV12-3 or TRBV12-4 and TRBJ2-7; TRBD1 matches 7 bases. Trimming took 6 bases from V and 5 from J; bases not matched to a gene: 4. The CDR3 runs to 12 residues.